This entry lists 9 T cell receptor beta chains sequenced from one sample in a study of blood T cell repertoires in COVID-19. The table came from immunoSEQ multiplex PCR; TCRdb's copy has only in-frame clones and leaves some out. The sample holds a few hundred thousand clones, roughly nine tenths seen once. The specimen was peripheral blood. Every receptor here comes from a man between 18 and 29 years old with active or convalescent COVID-19.

This chain links TRBV21-1 with TRBJ1-6. TRBV21-1 is a listed pseudogene. The CDR3 spans 16 residues. CDR3 sequence: CASSKAHGVYNSPLHF. Written as DNA, the CDR3 is TGTGCCAGCAGCAAAGCGCACGGGGTCTATAATTCACCCCTCCACTTT.

J is TRBJ2-5 and V is TRBV29-1, with 13 positions matching TRBD2. The germline V gene has CDR1 SQVTM and CDR2 ANQGSEA. V dropped 6 bases and J dropped 7; count of bases not matched to a gene: 5. The CDR3 runs to 13 residues. In DNA, the CDR3 is TGCAGCGTGGTACTAGCGGGAGGGCGGACCCAGTACTTC. Translation: CSVVLAGGRTQYF.

CDR3 in DNA: TGTGCCAGCAGCTTCGGGGGGCGATGGACTGAAGCTTTCTTT. Translation: CASSFGGRWTEAFF. V is TRBV5-6 and J is TRBJ1-1; a possible D gene is TRBD1 (6 bases). The CDR3 runs to 14 residues. The ends were cut back, 2 bases at V and 5 bases at J, with 13 bases in the middle. CDR1 is SGHDT, CDR2 YYEEEE, per germline.

This sequence joins TRBV6-6 and TRBJ2-5; 7 bases are a match to TRBD1. The CDR3 runs 15 residues. The germline V gene has CDR1 MNHNY and CDR2 SVGAGI (reference sequence). The V gene end was trimmed by 6 bases and the J gene end by 0 bases; junction bases not matched to a gene: 7. The CDR3 loop is CASRPWTGDQETQYF. CDR3 sequence (DNA): TGTGCCAGCAGGCCCTGGACAGGAGACCAAGAGACCCAGTACTTC.

This clone was detected a few times. The chain joins TRBV18 to TRBJ1-4; 7 bases line up with TRBD1. V shed 3 bases, J shed 4 bases, and the junction held 2 bases outside the gene matches. CDR3 length: 14 residues. CDR1 and CDR2 from the germline V gene are KGHSH and LQKENI. The DNA for the CDR3 is TGTGCCAGCTCACCGGGACAGAATAATGAAAAACTGTTTTTT. The encoded protein is CASSPGQNNEKLFF.

The gene calls are TRBV5-5 and TRBJ1-5; 7 bases are shared with TRBD1. J lost 0 bases, V lost 4 bases, and 4 bases had no gene match. The CDR3 sequence is 15 residues long. Germline lookup yields CDR1 SGHKS and CDR2 YYEKEE (reference sequence). CDR3 residues: CASSRDRASNQPQHF. CDR3 bases: TGTGCCAGCAGCCGAGACAGGGCTAGCAATCAGCCCCAGCATTTT. The full variable domain, in which reference TRBV5-5 and TRBJ1-5 provide the parts outside the CDR3, is DAGVTQSPTHLIKTRGQQVTLRCSPISGHKSVSWYQQVLGQGPQFIFQYYEKEERGRGNFPDRFSARQFPNYSSELNVNALLLGDSALYLCASSRDRASNQPQHFGDGTRLSIL.

The chain links TRBV19 to TRBJ1-5; perhaps TRBD1 as D (6 bases). Trimming shortened V by 0 bases and J by 8 bases, and 26 bases separated the two germline ends. CDR3 length: 19 residues. Looked up from germline, CDR1 is LNHDA and CDR2 is SQIVND (reference sequence). The CDR3 sequence: CASSIDLDGGALGKEPQHF. DNA for the CDR3: TGTGCCAGTAGTATAGATCTAGACGGGGGGGCTCTCGGAAAGGAGCCCCAGCATTTT.

This clone turned up a few times. The chain employs TRBV5-4 and TRBJ2-7, with 10 bases lining up with TRBD2. V dropped 5 bases and J dropped 5; count of bases not matched to a gene: 4. Germline-derived CDR1 and CDR2 are SGHNT and YYREEE (reference sequence). The CDR3 covers 13 residues. The DNA of the CDR3 is TGTGCCAGCAGGTCGGGACTAGCGAACGAGCAGTACTTC. Translated: CASRSGLANEQYF.

The gene calls are TRBV6-5 and TRBJ2-7; tentative D call: TRBD2 (6 bases). CDR3 size: 11 residues. CDR1 and CDR2 from the germline V gene are MNHEY and SVGAGI. V lost 10 bases and J lost 12, with 19 bases in between. DNA of the CDR3: TGTGCCACCGATTGGGGGGACGTAAGGTACTTC. Its protein is CATDWGDVRYF.